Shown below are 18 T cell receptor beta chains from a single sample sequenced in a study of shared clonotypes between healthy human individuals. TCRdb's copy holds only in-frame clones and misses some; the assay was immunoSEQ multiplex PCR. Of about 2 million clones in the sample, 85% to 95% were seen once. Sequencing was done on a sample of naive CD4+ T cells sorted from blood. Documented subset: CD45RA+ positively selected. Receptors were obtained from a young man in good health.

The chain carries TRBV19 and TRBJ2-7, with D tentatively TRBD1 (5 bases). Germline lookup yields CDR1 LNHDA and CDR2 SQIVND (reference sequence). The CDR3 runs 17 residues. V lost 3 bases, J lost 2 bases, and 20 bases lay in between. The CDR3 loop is CASSITAAAGLAYEQYF. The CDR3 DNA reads TGTGCCAGTAGTATCACCGCCGCGGCAGGGTTAGCCTACGAGCAGTACTTC.

The CDR3 reads CASTQGEVGNDEQYF. The CDR3 coding sequence is TGTGCCAGCACTCAGGGAGAAGTCGGAAACGACGAGCAGTACTTC. The chain has TRBV28 and TRBJ2-7; D may match TRBD1 or TRBD2 (5 bases each). CDR3 length equals 15 residues. Germline V gene data show CDR1 as MDHEN and CDR2 as SYDVKM. The V end lost 7 bases, the J end lost 5 bases, and 21 bases lay between the germline ends. The full variable domain, with the rest looked up from reference TRBV28 and TRBJ2-7, is DVKVTQSSRYLVKRTGEKVFLECVQDMDHENMFWYRQDPGLGLRLIYFSYDVKMKEKGDIPEGYSVSREKKERFSLILESASTNQTSMYLCASTQGEVGNDEQYFGPGTRLTVT.

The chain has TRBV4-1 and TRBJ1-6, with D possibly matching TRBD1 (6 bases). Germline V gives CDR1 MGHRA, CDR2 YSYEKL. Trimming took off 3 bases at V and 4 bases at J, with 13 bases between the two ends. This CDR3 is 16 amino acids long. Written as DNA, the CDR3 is TGCGCCAGCAGCCAGCCACGGACAGTGTATAATTCACCCCTCCACTTT. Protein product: CASSQPRTVYNSPLHF.

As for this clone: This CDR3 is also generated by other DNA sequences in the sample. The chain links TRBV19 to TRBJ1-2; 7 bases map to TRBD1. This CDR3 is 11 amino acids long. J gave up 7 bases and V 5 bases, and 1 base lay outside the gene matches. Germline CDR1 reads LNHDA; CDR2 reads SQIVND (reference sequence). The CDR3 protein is CASSAGGGYTF. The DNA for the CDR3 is TGTGCCAGTAGTGCAGGGGGTGGCTACACCTTC. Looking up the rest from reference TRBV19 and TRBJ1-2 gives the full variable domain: DGGITQSPKYLFRKEGQNVTLSCEQNLNHDAMYWYRQDPGQGLRLIYYSQIVNDFQKGDIAEGYSVSREKKESFPLTVTSAQKNPTAFYLCASSAGGGYTFGSGTRLTVV.

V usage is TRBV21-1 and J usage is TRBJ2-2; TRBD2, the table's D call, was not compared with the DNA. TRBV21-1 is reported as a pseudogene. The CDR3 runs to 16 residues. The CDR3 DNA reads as TGTGCCGGGGGGAAACTAGCGAATACGAACACCGGGGAGCTGTTTTTT. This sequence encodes CAGGKLANTNTGELFF.

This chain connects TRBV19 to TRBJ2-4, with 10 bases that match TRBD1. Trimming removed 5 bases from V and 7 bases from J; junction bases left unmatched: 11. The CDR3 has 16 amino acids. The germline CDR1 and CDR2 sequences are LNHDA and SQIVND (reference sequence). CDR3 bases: TGTGCCAGTAGTCCCCTAGGGGGGGACAGGGGCAACATTCAGTACTTC. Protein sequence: CASSPLGGDRGNIQYF.

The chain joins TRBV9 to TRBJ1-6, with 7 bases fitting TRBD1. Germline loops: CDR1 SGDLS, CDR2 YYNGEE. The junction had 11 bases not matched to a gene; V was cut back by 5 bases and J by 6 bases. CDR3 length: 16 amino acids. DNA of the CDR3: TGTGCCAGCAGTCCTACCTCCGGGACAGCTAATTCACCCCTCCACTTT. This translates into CASSPTSGTANSPLHF.

The DNA of the CDR3 is TGCGCCAGCAGTGTAGGCTCCGGTTGGAGCTACGAGCAGTACTTC. Translating gives CASSVGSGWSYEQYF. The chain joins TRBV10-2 to TRBJ2-7; D is unclear. V was cut by 4 bases and J by 3 bases, with 16 bases left in between. The length of the CDR3 is 15 residues. The germline V gene encodes CDR1 WSHSY and CDR2 SAAADI.

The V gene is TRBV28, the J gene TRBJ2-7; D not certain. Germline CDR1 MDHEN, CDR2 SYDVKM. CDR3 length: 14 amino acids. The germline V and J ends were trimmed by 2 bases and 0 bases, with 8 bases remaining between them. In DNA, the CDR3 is TGTGCCAGCAGTTTAGTACAGCTCTCCTACGAGCAGTACTTC. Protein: CASSLVQLSYEQYF.

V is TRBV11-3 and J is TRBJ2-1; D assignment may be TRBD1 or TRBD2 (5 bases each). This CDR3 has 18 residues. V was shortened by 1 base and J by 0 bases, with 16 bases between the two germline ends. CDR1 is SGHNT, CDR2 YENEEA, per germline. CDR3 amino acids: CASSLGVKGPSSYNEQFF. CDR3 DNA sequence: TGTGCCAGCAGCTTAGGTGTCAAGGGACCGAGCTCCTACAATGAGCAGTTCTTC.

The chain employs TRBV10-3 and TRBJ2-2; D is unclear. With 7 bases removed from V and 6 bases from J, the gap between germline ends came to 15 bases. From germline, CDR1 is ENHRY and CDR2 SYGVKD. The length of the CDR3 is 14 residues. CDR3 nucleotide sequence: TGTGCCATCACCCTGCAATTGGAATCCGGGGAGCTGTTTTTT. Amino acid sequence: CAITLQLESGELFF.

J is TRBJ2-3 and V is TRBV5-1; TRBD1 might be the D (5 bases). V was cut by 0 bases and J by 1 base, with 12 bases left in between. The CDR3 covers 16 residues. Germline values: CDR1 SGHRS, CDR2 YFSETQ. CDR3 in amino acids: CASSLVYKGGTDTQYF. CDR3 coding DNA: TGCGCCAGCAGCTTGGTATACAAAGGGGGCACAGATACGCAGTATTTT.

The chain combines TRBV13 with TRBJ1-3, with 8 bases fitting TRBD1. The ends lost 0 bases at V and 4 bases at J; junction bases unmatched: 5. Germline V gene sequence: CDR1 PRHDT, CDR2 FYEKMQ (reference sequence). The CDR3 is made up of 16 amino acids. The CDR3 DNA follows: TGTGCCAGCAGCTTAGGGGACAGGGTCGCAGGAAACACCATATATTTT. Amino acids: CASSLGDRVAGNTIYF.

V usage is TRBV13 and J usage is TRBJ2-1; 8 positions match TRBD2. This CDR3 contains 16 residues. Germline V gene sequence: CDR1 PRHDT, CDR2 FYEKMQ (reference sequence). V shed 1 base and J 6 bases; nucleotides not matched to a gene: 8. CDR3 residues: CASSLDWLAGFNEQFF. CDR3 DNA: TGTGCCAGCAGCTTAGATTGGCTAGCGGGCTTCAATGAGCAGTTCTTC.

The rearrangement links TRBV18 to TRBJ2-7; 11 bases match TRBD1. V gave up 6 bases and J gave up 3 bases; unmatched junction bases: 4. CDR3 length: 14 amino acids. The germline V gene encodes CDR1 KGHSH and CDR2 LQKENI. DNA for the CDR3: TGTGCCAGCTCGGGACAGGGGGTTAACTACGAGCAGTACTTC. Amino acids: CASSGQGVNYEQYF.

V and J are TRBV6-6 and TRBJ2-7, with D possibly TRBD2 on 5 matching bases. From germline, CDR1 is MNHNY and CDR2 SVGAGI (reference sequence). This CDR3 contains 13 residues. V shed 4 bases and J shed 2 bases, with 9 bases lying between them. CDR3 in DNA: TGTGCCAGCAGTTTCGGAGGTGCCTACGAGCAGTACTTC. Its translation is CASSFGGAYEQYF.

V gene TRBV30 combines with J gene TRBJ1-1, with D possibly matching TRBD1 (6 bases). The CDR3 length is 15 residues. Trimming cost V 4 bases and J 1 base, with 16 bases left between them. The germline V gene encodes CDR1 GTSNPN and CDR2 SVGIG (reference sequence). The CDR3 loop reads CAWIGRGPKNTEAFF. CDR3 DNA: TGTGCCTGGATAGGGCGGGGGCCGAAGAACACTGAAGCTTTCTTT. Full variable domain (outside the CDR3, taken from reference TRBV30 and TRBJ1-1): SQTIHQWPATLVQPVGSPLSLECTVEGTSNPNLYWYRQAAGRGLQLLFYSVGIGQISSEVPQNLSASRPQDRQFILSSKKLLLSDSGFYLCAWIGRGPKNTEAFFGQGTRLTVV.

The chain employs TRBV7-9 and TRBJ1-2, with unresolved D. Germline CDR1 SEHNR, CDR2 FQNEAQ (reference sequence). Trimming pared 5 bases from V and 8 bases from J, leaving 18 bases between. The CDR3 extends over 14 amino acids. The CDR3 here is CASSGRAREGGYTF. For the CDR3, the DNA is TGTGCCAGCAGCGGTCGGGCGAGGGAAGGGGGCTACACCTTC.